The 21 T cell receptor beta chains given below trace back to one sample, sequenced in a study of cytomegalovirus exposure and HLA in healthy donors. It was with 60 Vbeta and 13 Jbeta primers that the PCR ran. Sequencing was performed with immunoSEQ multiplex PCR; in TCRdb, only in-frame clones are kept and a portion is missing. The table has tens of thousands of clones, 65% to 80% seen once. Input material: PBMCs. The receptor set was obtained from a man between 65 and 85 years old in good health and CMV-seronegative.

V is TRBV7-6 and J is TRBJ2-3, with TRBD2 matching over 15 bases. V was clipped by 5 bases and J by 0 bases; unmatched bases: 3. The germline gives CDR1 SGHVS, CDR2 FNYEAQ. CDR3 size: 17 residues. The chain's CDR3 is CASSGLAGGISTDTQYF. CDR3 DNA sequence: TGTGCCAGCAGCGGACTAGCGGGGGGGATAAGCACAGATACGCAGTATTTT.

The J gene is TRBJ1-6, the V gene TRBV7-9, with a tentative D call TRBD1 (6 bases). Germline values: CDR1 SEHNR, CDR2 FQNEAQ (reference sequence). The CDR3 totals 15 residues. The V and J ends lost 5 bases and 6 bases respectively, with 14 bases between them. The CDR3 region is CASSGTGSRNSPLHF. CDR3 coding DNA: TGTGCCAGCAGCGGAACAGGGAGCCGTAATTCACCCCTCCACTTT. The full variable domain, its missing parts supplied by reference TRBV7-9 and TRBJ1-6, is DTGVSQNPRHKITKRGQNVTFRCDPISEHNRLYWYRQTLGQGPEFLTYFQNEAQLEKSRLLSDRFSAERPKGSFSTLEIQRTEQGDSAMYLCASSGTGSRNSPLHFGNGTRLTVT.

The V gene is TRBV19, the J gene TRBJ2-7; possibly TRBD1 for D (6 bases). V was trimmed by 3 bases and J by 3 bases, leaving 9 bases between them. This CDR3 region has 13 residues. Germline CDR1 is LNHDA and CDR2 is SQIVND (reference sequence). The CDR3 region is CASSMGRGYEQYF. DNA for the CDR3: TGTGCCAGTAGTATGGGCAGGGGCTACGAGCAGTACTTC. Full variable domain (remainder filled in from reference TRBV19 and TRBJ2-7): DGGITQSPKYLFRKEGQNVTLSCEQNLNHDAMYWYRQDPGQGLRLIYYSQIVNDFQKGDIAEGYSVSREKKESFPLTVTSAQKNPTAFYLCASSMGRGYEQYFGPGTRLTVT.

The CDR3 here is CASSPLWGGLSTDTQYF. The CDR3 DNA is TGTGCCAGCAGCCCGCTCTGGGGGGGACTCAGCACAGATACGCAGTATTTT. The chain uses TRBV11-2 and TRBJ2-3, with TRBD2 matching 7 bases. This CDR3 has 17 residues. Germline V gene data show CDR1 as SGHAT and CDR2 as FQNNGV. The ends lost 5 bases at V and 0 bases at J; junction bases unmatched: 11.

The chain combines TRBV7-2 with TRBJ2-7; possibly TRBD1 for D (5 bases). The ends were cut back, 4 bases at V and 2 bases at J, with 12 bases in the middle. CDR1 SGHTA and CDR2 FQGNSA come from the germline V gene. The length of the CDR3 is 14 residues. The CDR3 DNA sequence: TGTGCCAGCAGCTCGAAGCCAGGGCCCTACGAGCAGTACTTC. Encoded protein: CASSSKPGPYEQYF.

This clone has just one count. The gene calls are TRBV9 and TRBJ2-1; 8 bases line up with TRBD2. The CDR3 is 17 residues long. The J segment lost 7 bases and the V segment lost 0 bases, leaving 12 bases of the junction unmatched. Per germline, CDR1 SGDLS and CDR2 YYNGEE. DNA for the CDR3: TGTGCCAGCAGCGTAGCAGGCCGGGAGGGCCCCAGGAATGAGCAGTTCTTC. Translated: CASSVAGREGPRNEQFF.

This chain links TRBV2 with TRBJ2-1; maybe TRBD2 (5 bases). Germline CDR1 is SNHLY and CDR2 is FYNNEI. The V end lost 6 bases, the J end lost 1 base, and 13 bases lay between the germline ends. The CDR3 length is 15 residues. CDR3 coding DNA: TGTGCCAGCAGGTTGAATCGGAGGTCCTACAATGAGCAGTTCTTC. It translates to CASRLNRRSYNEQFF. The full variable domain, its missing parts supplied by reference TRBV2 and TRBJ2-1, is EPEVTQTPSHQVTQMGQEVILRCVPISNHLYFYWYRQILGQKVEFLVSFYNNEISEKSEIFDDQFSVERPDGSNFTLKIRSTKLEDSAMYFCASRLNRRSYNEQFFGPGTRLTVL.

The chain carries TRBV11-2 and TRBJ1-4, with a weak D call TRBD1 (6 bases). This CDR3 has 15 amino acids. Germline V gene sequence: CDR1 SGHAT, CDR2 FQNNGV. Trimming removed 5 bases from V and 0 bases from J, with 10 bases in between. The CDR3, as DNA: TGTGCCAGCAGCCAACAGGGTGCAACTAATGAAAAACTGTTTTTT. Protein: CASSQQGATNEKLFF.

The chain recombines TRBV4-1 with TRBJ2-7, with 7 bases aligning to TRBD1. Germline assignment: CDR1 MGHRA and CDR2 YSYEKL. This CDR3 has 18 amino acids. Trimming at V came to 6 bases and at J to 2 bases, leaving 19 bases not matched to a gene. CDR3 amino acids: CASSLTGPGTERTYEQYF. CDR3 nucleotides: TGCGCCAGCAGTCTGACCGGACCCGGGACAGAGAGGACCTACGAGCAGTACTTC.

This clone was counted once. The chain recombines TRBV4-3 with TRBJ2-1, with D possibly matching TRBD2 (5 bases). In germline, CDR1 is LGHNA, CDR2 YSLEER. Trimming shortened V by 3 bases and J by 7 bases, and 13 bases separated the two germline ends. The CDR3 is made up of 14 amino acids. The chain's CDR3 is CASSQSSVLNEQFF. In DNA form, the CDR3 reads TGCGCCAGCAGCCAGAGTAGCGTCTTGAATGAGCAGTTCTTC.

The CDR3, as DNA: TGTGCCAGCAGCTCTAGAACAGGGAGAAGCAATCAGCCCCAGCATTTT. Protein: CASSSRTGRSNQPQHF. The chain employs TRBV7-2 and TRBJ1-5, with TRBD1 as a possible D gene (6 bases). CDR1 and CDR2 from the germline V gene are SGHTA and FQGNSA. CDR3 length: 16 amino acids. Trimming stripped 4 bases from V and 1 base from J, with 14 bases between.

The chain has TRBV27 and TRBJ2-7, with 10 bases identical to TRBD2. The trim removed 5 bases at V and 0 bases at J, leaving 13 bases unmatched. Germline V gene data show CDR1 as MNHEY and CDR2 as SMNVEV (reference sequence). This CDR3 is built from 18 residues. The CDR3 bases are TGTGCCAGCAGTCCCGGGGCTAGCGGGAGTCTTACCTCCTACGAGCAGTACTTC. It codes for CASSPGASGSLTSYEQYF.

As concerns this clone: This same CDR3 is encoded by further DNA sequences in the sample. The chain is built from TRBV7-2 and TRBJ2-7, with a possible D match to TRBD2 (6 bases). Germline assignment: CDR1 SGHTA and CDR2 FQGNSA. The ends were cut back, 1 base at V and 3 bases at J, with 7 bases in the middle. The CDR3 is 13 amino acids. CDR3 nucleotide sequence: TGTGCCAGCAGCTTAGGGCGGGACTACGAGCAGTACTTC. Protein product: CASSLGRDYEQYF. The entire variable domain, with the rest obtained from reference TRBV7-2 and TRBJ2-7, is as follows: GAGVSQSPSNKVTEKGKDVELRCDPISGHTALYWYRQSLGQGLEFLIYFQGNSAPDKSGLPSDRFSAERTGGSVSTLTIQRTQQEDSAVYLCASSLGRDYEQYFGPGTRLTVT.

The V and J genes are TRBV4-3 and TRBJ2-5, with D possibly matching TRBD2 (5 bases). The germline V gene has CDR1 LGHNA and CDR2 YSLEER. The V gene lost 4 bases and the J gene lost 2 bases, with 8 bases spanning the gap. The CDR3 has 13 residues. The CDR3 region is CASSRGLQETQYF. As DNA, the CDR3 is TGCGCCAGCAGCCGCGGACTGCAAGAGACCCAGTACTTC.

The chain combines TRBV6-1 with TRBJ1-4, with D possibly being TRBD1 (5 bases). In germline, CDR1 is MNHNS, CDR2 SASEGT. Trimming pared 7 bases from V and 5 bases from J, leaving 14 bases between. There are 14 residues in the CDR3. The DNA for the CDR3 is TGTGCCAGCACCCCGACAGTTAACAATGAAAAACTGTTTTTT. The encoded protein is CASTPTVNNEKLFF.

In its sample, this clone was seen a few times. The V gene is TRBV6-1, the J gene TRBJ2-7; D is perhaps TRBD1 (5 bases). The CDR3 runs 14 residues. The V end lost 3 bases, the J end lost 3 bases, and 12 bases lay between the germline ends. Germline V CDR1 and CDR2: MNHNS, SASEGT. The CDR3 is CASSEGPDLYEQYF. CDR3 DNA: TGTGCCAGCAGTGAGGGGCCCGACCTCTACGAGCAGTACTTC.

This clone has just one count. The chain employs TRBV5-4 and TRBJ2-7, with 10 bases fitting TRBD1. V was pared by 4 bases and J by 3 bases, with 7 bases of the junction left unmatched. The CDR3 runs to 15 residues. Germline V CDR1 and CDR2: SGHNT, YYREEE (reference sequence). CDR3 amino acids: CASSGRDRGLYEQYF. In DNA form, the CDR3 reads TGTGCCAGCAGCGGCCGGGACAGGGGTCTCTACGAGCAGTACTTC.

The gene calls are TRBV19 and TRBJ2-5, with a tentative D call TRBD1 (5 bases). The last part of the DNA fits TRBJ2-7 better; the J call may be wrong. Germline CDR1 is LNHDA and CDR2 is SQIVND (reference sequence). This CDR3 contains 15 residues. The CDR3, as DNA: TGTGCCAGTAGTACCCCAGGGTCCCCTCCCTACGAGCAGTACTTC. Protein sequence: CASSTPGSPPYEQYF.

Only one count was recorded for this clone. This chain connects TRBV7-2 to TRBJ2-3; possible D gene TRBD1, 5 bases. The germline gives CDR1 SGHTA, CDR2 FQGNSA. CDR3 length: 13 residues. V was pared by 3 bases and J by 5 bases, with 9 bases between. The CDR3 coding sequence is TGTGCCAGCAGCTTCGCAGGGATAGATACGCAGTATTTT. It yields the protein CASSFAGIDTQYF.

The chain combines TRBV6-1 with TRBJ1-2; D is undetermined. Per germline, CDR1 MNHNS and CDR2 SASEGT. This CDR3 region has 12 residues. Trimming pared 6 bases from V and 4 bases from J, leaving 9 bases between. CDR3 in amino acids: CASSWTGYGYTF. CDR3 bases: TGTGCCAGCAGCTGGACTGGCTATGGCTACACCTTC.

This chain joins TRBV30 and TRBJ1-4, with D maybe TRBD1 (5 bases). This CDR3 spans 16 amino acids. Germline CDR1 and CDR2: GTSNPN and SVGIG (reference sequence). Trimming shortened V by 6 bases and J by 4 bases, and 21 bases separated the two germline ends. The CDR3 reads CACPRGGAADNEKLFF. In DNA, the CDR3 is TGTGCCTGCCCACGGGGAGGGGCTGCGGATAATGAAAAACTGTTTTTT. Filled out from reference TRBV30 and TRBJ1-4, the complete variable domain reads SQTIHQWPATLVQPVGSPLSLECTVEGTSNPNLYWYRQAAGRGLQLLFYSVGIGQISSEVPQNLSASRPQDRQFILSSKKLLLSDSGFYLCACPRGGAADNEKLFFGSGTQLSVL.